This T cell receptor (beta chain) was observed in a study of blood T cells in healthy people across ages. Overall study findings and caveats: Roughly linear declines in TCR beta diversity per million T cells occurred with age.

Researchers report isolating at least 6.5 million PBMCs per sample. CDR3 length: 15 residues. V lost 10 bases to trimming and J lost 5 bases, with 21 bases between them. From germline, CDR1 is ENHRY and CDR2 SYGVKD. There are a few counts of this clonotype. Its antigen is as yet unknown. A second PCR, run for about 7 to 12 cycles, used a sample-barcoded 5' primer plus a J-beta primer mix. TCRdb used MiXCR to reprocess the 5' RACE reads, holding one entry per CDR3 protein. Of almost 800,000 distinct CDR3 sequences in the sample, 55% to 75% were seen once. The chain employs TRBV10-3 and TRBJ2-1, with D uncertain. Sequencing was done on a sample of blood. The receptor was derived from a man aged 25-40 years in good health. CDR3 coding DNA: TGTGCCACATCAGGTCCGCAAACGAAACACAATGAGCAGTTCTTC. Translated: CATSGPQTKHNEQFF.